The source of this T cell receptor beta chain is a study of shared clonotypes between healthy human individuals. Produced via immunoSEQ multiplex PCR; TCRdb's table is partial and in-frame only. The sample carries 2 million to 2.5 million clones, over 85% recorded once. Study-level points and caveats: Naive CD4 clonotypes overlapped across several donors at roughly 5.1%.

Only CD45RO-negative cells positively selected for CCR7 counted as naive CD8 cells, so terminally differentiated effector memory CD45RA+ cells were excluded. Study donors comprised healthy, HIV-negative adults devoid of recent acute infection or vaccination. As to this clone: Its antigen is as yet unknown.

The germline gives CDR1 MNHNS, CDR2 SASEGT. This CDR3 spans 14 amino acids. V lost 3 bases, J lost 7 bases, and 3 bases stayed unmatched. The rearrangement links TRBV6-1 to TRBJ1-6; 7 bases map to TRBD1. The sequence came from a man aged 18 to 30 in good health. The sequencing input was naive CD8+ T cells sorted from blood. CDR3 protein: CASSETGFNSPLHF. The CDR3 DNA follows: TGTGCCAGCAGTGAGACAGGGTTCAATTCACCCCTCCACTTT.